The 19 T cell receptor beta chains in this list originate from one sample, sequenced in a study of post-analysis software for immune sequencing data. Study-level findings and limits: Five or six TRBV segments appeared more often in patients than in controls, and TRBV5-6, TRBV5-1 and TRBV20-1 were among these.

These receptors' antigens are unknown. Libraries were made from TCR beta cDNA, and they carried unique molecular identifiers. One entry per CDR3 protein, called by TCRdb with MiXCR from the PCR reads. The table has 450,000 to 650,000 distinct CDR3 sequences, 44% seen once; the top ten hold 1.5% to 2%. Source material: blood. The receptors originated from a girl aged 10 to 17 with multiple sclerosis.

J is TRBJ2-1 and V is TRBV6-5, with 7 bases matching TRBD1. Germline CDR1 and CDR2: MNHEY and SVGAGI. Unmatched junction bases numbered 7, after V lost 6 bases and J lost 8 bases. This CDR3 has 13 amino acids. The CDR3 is CASRARGSDEQFF. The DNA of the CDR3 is TGTGCCAGCAGGGCCAGGGGGTCGGATGAGCAGTTCTTC.

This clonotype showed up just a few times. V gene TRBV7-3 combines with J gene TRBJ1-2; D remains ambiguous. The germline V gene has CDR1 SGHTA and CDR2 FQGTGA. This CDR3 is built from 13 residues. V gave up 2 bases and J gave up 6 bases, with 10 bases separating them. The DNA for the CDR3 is TGTGCCAGCAGCTTATGCAATCGGGATGGCTACACCTTC. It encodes CASSLCNRDGYTF.

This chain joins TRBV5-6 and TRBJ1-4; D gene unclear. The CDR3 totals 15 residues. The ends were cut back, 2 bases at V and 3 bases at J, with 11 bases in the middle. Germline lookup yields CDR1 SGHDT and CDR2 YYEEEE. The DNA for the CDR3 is TGTGCCAGCAGCTTACTCCCTATGCCTAATGAAAAACTGTTTTTT. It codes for CASSLLPMPNEKLFF.

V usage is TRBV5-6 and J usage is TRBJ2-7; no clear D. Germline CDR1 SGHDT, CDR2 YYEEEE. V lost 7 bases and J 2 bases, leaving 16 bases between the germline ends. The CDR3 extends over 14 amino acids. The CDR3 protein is CASVGAPGTYEQYF. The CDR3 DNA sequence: TGTGCCAGCGTCGGTGCCCCGGGCACCTACGAGCAGTACTTC.

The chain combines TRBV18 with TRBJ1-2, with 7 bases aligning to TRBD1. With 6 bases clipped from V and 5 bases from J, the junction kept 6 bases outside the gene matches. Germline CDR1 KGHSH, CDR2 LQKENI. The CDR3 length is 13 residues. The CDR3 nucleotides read TGTGCCAGCTCCCCCAAACAGGGGTATGGCTACACCTTC. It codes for CASSPKQGYGYTF.

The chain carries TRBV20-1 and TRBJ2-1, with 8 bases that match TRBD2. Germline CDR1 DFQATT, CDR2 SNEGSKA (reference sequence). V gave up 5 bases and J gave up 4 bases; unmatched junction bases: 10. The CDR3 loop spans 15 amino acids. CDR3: CSAPRGSGVYNEQFF. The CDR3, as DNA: TGCAGTGCTCCTAGGGGTAGCGGGGTTTACAATGAGCAGTTCTTC.

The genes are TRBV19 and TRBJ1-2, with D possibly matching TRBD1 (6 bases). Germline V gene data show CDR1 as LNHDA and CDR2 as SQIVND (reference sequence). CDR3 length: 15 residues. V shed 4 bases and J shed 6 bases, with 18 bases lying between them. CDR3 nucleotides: TGTGCCAGTAGTAGACGTCAGGGGAAGGAGGATGGCTACACCTTC. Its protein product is CASSRRQGKEDGYTF.

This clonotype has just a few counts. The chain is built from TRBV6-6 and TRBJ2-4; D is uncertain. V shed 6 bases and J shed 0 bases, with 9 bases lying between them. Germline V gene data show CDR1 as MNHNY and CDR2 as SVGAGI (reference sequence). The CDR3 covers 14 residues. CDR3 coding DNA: TGTGCCAGCAGAAAGGAGATAGCCAAAAACATTCAGTACTTC. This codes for CASRKEIAKNIQYF.

The CDR3 bases are TGTGCCAGCAGCTCCGGGACAGGGGCAAACGAGCAGTACTTC. Translated: CASSSGTGANEQYF. This chain connects TRBV7-8 to TRBJ2-5; 10 positions match TRBD1. Gene TRBJ2-7 matches the end of the DNA better, so the J call may be wrong. The CDR3 is made up of 14 amino acids. Germline V CDR1 and CDR2: SGHVS, FQNEAQ.

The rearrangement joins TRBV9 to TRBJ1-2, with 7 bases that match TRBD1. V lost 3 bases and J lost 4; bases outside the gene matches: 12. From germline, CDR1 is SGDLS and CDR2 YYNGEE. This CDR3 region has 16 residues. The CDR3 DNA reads TGTGCCAGCAGCGCCAACCGGGACAGCACTCCCTATGGCTACACCTTC. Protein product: CASSANRDSTPYGYTF.

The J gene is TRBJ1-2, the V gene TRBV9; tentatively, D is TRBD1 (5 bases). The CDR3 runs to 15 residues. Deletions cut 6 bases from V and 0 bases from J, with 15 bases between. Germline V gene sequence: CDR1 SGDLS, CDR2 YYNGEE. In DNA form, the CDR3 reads TGTGCCAGCACCCTGGGGGTGATCGCTAACTATGGCTACACCTTC. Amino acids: CASTLGVIANYGYTF.

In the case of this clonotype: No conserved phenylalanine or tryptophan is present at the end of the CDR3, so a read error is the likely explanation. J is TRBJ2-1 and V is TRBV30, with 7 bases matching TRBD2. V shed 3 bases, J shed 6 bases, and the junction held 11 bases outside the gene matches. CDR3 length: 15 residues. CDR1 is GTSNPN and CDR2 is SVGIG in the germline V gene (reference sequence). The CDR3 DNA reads TGTGCCTGGAGCCCCGGGGAGGGTTGGGGCAATGAGCAGTTCTGC. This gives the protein CAWSPGEGWGNEQFC.

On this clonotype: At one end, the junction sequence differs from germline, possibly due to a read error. The CDR3: CASSLAGRNSYEQYF. The CDR3 region has the DNA TGTGCCAGCAGTTTAGCGGGACGGAACTCCTACGAGCAGTACTTC. V usage is TRBV7-8 and J usage is TRBJ2-4; 8 nucleotides align to TRBD2. Gene TRBJ2-7 matches the end of the DNA better, so the J call may be wrong. This CDR3 has 15 amino acids. From germline, CDR1 is SGHVS and CDR2 FQNEAQ.

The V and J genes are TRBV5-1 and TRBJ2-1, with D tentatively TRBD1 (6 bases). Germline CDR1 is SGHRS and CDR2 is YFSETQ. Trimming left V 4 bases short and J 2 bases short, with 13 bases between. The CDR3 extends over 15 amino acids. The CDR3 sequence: CASSPPDSTYNEQFF. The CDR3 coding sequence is TGCGCCAGCAGCCCTCCGGACAGCACCTACAATGAGCAGTTCTTC. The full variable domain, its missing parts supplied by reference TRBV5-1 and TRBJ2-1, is KAGVTQTPRYLIKTRGQQVTLSCSPISGHRSVSWYQQTPGQGLQFLFEYFSETQRNKGNFPGRFSGRQFSNSRSEMNVSTLELGDSALYLCASSPPDSTYNEQFFGPGTRLTVL.

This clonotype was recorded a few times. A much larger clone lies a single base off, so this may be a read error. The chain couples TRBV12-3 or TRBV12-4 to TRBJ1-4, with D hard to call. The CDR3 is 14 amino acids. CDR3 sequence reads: CASSLHGEDEKRFF. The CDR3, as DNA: TGTGCCAGCAGTTTACACGGGGAGGATGAAAAACGGTTTTTT.

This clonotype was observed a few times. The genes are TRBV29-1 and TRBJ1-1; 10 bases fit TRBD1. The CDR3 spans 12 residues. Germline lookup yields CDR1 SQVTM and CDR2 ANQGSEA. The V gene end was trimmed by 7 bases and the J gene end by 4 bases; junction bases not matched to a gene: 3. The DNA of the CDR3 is TGCAGCGCTTGGACAGGGGGCACTGAAGCTTTCTTT. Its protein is CSAWTGGTEAFF.

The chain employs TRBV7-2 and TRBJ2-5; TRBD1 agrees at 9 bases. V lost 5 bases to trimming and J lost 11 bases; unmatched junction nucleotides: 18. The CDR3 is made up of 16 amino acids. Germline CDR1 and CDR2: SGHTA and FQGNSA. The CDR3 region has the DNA TGTGCCAGCAGCCAGGGAGGGACAGGGAGGTCCTACAAGCAGTACTTC. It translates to CASSQGGTGRSYKQYF.

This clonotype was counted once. For the CDR3, the DNA is TGTGCCAGCAGCTCTGGACTGAGCGTAGGTGAGCAGTTCTTC. Translating gives CASSSGLSVGEQFF. The chain recombines TRBV5-6 with TRBJ2-1; perhaps TRBD2 as D (5 bases). The V end lost 3 bases, the J end lost 9 bases, and 16 bases lay between the germline ends. Germline CDR1 SGHDT, CDR2 YYEEEE. The CDR3 length is 14 residues.

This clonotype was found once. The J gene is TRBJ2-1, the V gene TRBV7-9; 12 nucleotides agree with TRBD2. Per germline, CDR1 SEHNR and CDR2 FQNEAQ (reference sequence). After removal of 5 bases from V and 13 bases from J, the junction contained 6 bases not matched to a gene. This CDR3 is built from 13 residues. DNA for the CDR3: TGTGCCAGCAGCCTCCTAGCGGGGGGGAAACAGTTCTTC. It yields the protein CASSLLAGGKQFF.